Following are 31 T cell receptor beta chains from one sample sequenced in a study of radiation and T cells in renal cell carcinoma. The sample's time point: baseline pretreatment blood. The treatment: 15 Gy SBRT to primary tumor, nephrectomy 4 weeks later. The table came from immunoSEQ multiplex PCR; TCRdb's copy has only in-frame clones and leaves some out. The profile shows 100,000 to 150,000 clones, about four fifths of them singletons. This specimen consisted of blood, obtained from a patient whose treatment included radiotherapy and nephrectomy. These receptor sequences come from a woman aged 55-70 years with renal cell carcinoma.

The rearrangement uses TRBV4-3 and TRBJ1-6; 8 bases match TRBD1. Germline V CDR1 and CDR2: LGHNA, YSLEER. The CDR3 is 14 residues long. Trimming took 6 bases from V and 7 from J; bases not matched to a gene: 5. This CDR3 is CASRTGTGNSPLHF. The CDR3, as DNA: TGCGCCAGCAGGACCGGGACAGGAAATTCACCCCTCCACTTT.

The V call is TRBV4-1, the J call TRBJ1-1, with D possibly matching TRBD1 (6 bases). V was trimmed by 1 base and J by 5 bases, leaving 20 bases between them. The CDR3 has 17 residues. Germline V gene sequence: CDR1 MGHRA, CDR2 YSYEKL. CDR3 DNA: TGCGCCAGCAGCCAAGGCTCACAGGGACTCTGGGGGACTGAAGCTTTCTTT. It is translated as CASSQGSQGLWGTEAFF.

The rearrangement links TRBV19 to TRBJ2-3; possible D gene TRBD1, 5 bases. Germline-derived CDR1 and CDR2 are LNHDA and SQIVND (reference sequence). The V gene lost 4 bases and the J gene lost 2 bases, with 13 bases spanning the gap. The CDR3 runs 15 residues. The DNA of the CDR3 is TGTGCCAGTAGTACAGGAAACAGGCACACAGATACGCAGTATTTT. It codes for CASSTGNRHTDTQYF.

The chain uses TRBV19 and TRBJ2-7; D may be TRBD1 (5 bases). With 7 bases removed from V and 5 bases from J, the gap between germline ends came to 21 bases. Looked up from germline, CDR1 is LNHDA and CDR2 is SQIVND (reference sequence). The CDR3 spans 15 residues. Here the CDR3 reads CASTRSGNQGDEQYF. The DNA for the CDR3 is TGTGCCAGTACGCGATCCGGCAATCAAGGGGACGAGCAGTACTTC.

V is TRBV5-5 and J is TRBJ2-7, with 10 bases aligning to TRBD1. With 2 bases clipped from V and 4 bases from J, the junction kept 3 bases outside the gene matches. The germline V gene has CDR1 SGHKS and CDR2 YYEKEE (reference sequence). This CDR3 spans 14 amino acids. The CDR3 is CASSFWDRGYEQYF. The DNA of the CDR3 is TGTGCCAGCAGCTTCTGGGACAGGGGTTACGAGCAGTACTTC.

V usage is TRBV27 and J usage is TRBJ1-6; unclear D gene. This CDR3 has 21 amino acids. Trimming took off 2 bases at V and 7 bases at J, with 30 bases between the two ends. CDR1 is MNHEY, CDR2 SMNVEV, per germline (reference sequence). The CDR3 protein is CASSLRSGWVASPSGNSPLHF. CDR3 coding DNA: TGTGCCAGCAGTTTACGGAGCGGATGGGTGGCATCGCCTTCCGGGAATTCACCCCTCCACTTT.

The genes are TRBV28 and TRBJ2-3; perhaps TRBD2 as D (5 bases). The CDR3 length is 13 residues. Trimming removed 3 bases at V and 3 bases at J, with 7 bases between. Germline lookup yields CDR1 MDHEN and CDR2 SYDVKM. The CDR3, as DNA: TGTGCCAGCAGTTTCCCGGGGACAGATACGCAGTATTTT. Encoded protein: CASSFPGTDTQYF.

CDR3 nucleotides: TGCGCCAGCAGCCAAACTCGACAGGGGGTATGGGCCGGGGAGCTGTTTTTT. Translation: CASSQTRQGVWAGELFF. This chain joins TRBV4-1 and TRBJ2-2, with 9 nucleotides matching TRBD1. The CDR3 runs 17 residues. Per the germline V gene, CDR1 is MGHRA and CDR2 is YSYEKL. J gave up 6 bases and V 2 bases, and 10 bases lay outside the gene matches.

The rearrangement joins TRBV19 to TRBJ1-5; the match to TRBD1 covers 8 bases. The CDR3 runs 14 residues. Trimming took 3 bases from V and 6 from J; bases not matched to a gene: 4. Germline CDR1 and CDR2: LNHDA and SQIVND (reference sequence). The CDR3 bases are TGTGCCAGTAGTATTTGGACAGGGCTTCAGCCCCAGCATTTT. As protein: CASSIWTGLQPQHF.

This chain joins TRBV11-2 and TRBJ1-6; unclear D gene. V dropped 2 bases and J dropped 11 bases, with 10 bases sitting between them. Per germline, CDR1 SGHAT and CDR2 FQNNGV. The CDR3 is 13 amino acids. The DNA of the CDR3 is TGTGCCAGCAGCTTATCCAGTATCGCACCCCTCCACTTT. Residues: CASSLSSIAPLHF.

This chain uses TRBV7-2 with TRBJ1-5; D remains unclear. Germline CDR1 reads SGHTA; CDR2 reads FQGNSA. The CDR3 runs 13 residues. Trimming took off 5 bases at V and 9 bases at J, with 14 bases between the two ends. The CDR3 sequence is CASSRDKQRPQHF. DNA for the CDR3: TGTGCCAGCAGCCGGGATAAACAGAGGCCCCAGCATTTT.

The V and J genes are TRBV6-5 and TRBJ1-1; the D gene is possibly TRBD1 (6 bases). The CDR3 extends over 14 amino acids. Germline V lookup: CDR1 MNHEY, CDR2 SVGAGI. V dropped 5 bases and J dropped 3 bases, with 13 bases sitting between them. The CDR3 sequence: CASSRPGGYTEAFF. Here the CDR3 DNA reads TGTGCCAGCAGTCGACCCGGGGGCTACACTGAAGCTTTCTTT.

The chain carries TRBV28 and TRBJ1-1; D perhaps matches TRBD1 (5 bases). Germline V gives CDR1 MDHEN, CDR2 SYDVKM. The ends were cut back, 5 bases at V and 3 bases at J, with 7 bases in the middle. This CDR3 contains 12 residues. CDR3 sequence: CASSEQDTEAFF. DNA of the CDR3: TGTGCCAGCAGTGAACAGGACACTGAAGCTTTCTTT.

This chain links TRBV19 with TRBJ1-1, with D possibly TRBD1 on 6 matching bases. Germline V gene sequence: CDR1 LNHDA, CDR2 SQIVND (reference sequence). V shed 3 bases and J shed 1 base, with 12 bases lying between them. The CDR3 runs to 15 residues. The CDR3 nucleotides are TGTGCCAGTAGTATGAGAACAGGGCGGAACACTGAAGCTTTCTTT. Its translation is CASSMRTGRNTEAFF.

The chain couples TRBV6-6 to TRBJ2-5; 8 positions match TRBD1. V gave up 7 bases and J gave up 3 bases; unmatched junction bases: 4. The CDR3 is 13 residues long. Germline V gives CDR1 MNHNY, CDR2 SVGAGI (reference sequence). For the CDR3, the DNA is TGTGCCAGCACCTCAGGGGGCGAAGAGACCCAGTACTTC. This gives the protein CASTSGGEETQYF.

J is TRBJ2-2 and V is TRBV28; TRBD1 or TRBD2 may be the D gene (6 bases each). Trimming stripped 3 bases from V and 6 bases from J, with 17 bases between. Per the germline V gene, CDR1 is MDHEN and CDR2 is SYDVKM. CDR3 length: 16 residues. The CDR3 region has the DNA TGTGCCAGCAGTTTGACGGGGGCTCAAGTCCCCGGGGAGCTGTTTTTT. Protein product: CASSLTGAQVPGELFF. Complete variable domain (other parts from reference TRBV28 and TRBJ2-2): DVKVTQSSRYLVKRTGEKVFLECVQDMDHENMFWYRQDPGLGLRLIYFSYDVKMKEKGDIPEGYSVSREKKERFSLILESASTNQTSMYLCASSLTGAQVPGELFFGEGSRLTVL.

The genes are TRBV4-2 and TRBJ1-4; D unresolved. Trimming took off 0 bases at V and 0 bases at J, with 11 bases between the two ends. Germline V gene lookup returns CDR1 LGHNA and CDR2 YNFKEQ. The CDR3 spans 17 residues. The CDR3 protein is CASSQDMSVTTNEKLFF. DNA for the CDR3: TGTGCCAGCAGCCAAGACATGTCGGTGACAACTAATGAAAAACTGTTTTTT.

V gene TRBV28 combines with J gene TRBJ2-2; D remains ambiguous. CDR3 size: 14 residues. Germline CDR1 is MDHEN and CDR2 is SYDVKM. V dropped 3 bases and J dropped 4 bases, with 9 bases sitting between them. Here the CDR3 reads CASSFGDFTGELFF. The CDR3, as DNA: TGTGCCAGCAGTTTTGGAGATTTCACCGGGGAGCTGTTTTTT.

This clone was detected once. The genes are TRBV6-5 and TRBJ2-7; unclear D gene. CDR1 MNHEY and CDR2 SVGAGI come from the germline V gene. V gave up 2 bases and J gave up 2 bases, with 7 bases separating them. The CDR3 has 13 amino acids. CDR3 loop: CASSYPTTYEQYF. The DNA for the CDR3 is TGTGCCAGCAGTTACCCTACAACCTACGAGCAGTACTTC.

This clone was counted a few times. The rearrangement joins TRBV11-1 to TRBJ2-7; 9 nucleotides line up with TRBD2. The CDR3 length is 13 residues. V lost 6 bases to trimming and J lost 7 bases; unmatched junction nucleotides: 7. The germline V gene has CDR1 SGHAT and CDR2 FQDESV (reference sequence). In DNA form, the CDR3 reads TGTGCCAGCAGGGACTTGACTAGCGGAGAGCAGTACTTC. It codes for CASRDLTSGEQYF. The full variable domain, in which reference TRBV11-1 and TRBJ2-7 provide the parts outside the CDR3, is EAEVAQSPRYKITEKSQAVAFWCDPISGHATLYWYRQILGQGPELLVQFQDESVVDDSQLPKDRFSAERLKGVDSTLKIQPAELGDSAMYLCASRDLTSGEQYFGPGTRLTVT.

The CDR3 coding sequence is TGTGCCAGCAGCAAGGGACAGGGACCCCAAGAGACCCAGTACTTC. It translates to CASSKGQGPQETQYF. This chain joins TRBV5-4 and TRBJ2-5, with 9 bases lining up with TRBD1. The CDR3 runs to 15 residues. Germline lookup yields CDR1 SGHNT and CDR2 YYREEE (reference sequence). The trim removed 4 bases at V and 1 base at J, leaving 5 bases unmatched.

The CDR3 loop reads CASSILYSLNYGYTF. The CDR3 DNA reads TGTGCCAGCAGTATCCTGTACAGCCTAAACTATGGCTACACCTTC. V gene TRBV6-6 combines with J gene TRBJ1-2; D is uncertain. Trimming pared 5 bases from V and 2 bases from J, leaving 15 bases between. Germline assignment: CDR1 MNHNY and CDR2 SVGAGI (reference sequence). CDR3 length: 15 residues.

The chain recombines TRBV2 with TRBJ1-5, with a tentative D call TRBD1 (5 bases). Germline V gene sequence: CDR1 SNHLY, CDR2 FYNNEI. With 6 bases removed from V and 0 bases from J, the gap between germline ends came to 15 bases. The CDR3 extends over 16 amino acids. CDR3 amino acids: CASRGRERNSNQPQHF. The CDR3 DNA sequence: TGTGCCAGCAGGGGCAGGGAGAGAAATAGCAATCAGCCCCAGCATTTT.

This rearrangement joins TRBV7-6 to TRBJ2-3, with unresolved D. Trimming took 0 bases from V and 5 from J, leaving 9 bases between them. The germline V gene has CDR1 SGHVS and CDR2 FNYEAQ. The CDR3 runs to 14 residues. In nucleotides, the CDR3 is TGTGCCAGCAGCTTAGCAGGGTCGATAGATACGCAGTATTTT. It encodes CASSLAGSIDTQYF. Filled out from reference TRBV7-6 and TRBJ2-3, the complete variable domain reads GAGVSQSPRYKVTKRGQDVALRCDPISGHVSLYWYRQALGQGPEFLTYFNYEAQQDKSGLPNDRFSAERPEGSISTLTIQRTEQRDSAMYRCASSLAGSIDTQYFGPGTRLTVL.

The gene calls are TRBV9 and TRBJ1-1; D remains ambiguous. Trimming removed 1 base at V and 3 bases at J, with 7 bases between. The CDR3 runs to 13 residues. Germline V gene data show CDR1 as SGDLS and CDR2 as YYNGEE. CDR3 residues: CASSVYGDTEAFF. The CDR3 DNA reads TGTGCCAGCAGCGTATATGGGGACACTGAAGCTTTCTTT.

The rearrangement joins TRBV19 to TRBJ1-2; 8 nucleotides align to TRBD1. CDR1 is LNHDA and CDR2 is SQIVND in the germline V gene (reference sequence). With 5 bases clipped from V and 3 bases from J, the junction kept 2 bases outside the gene matches. The CDR3 runs to 13 residues. CDR3 nucleotide sequence: TGTGCCAGTAGTGTACAGGGGGACTATGGCTACACCTTC. Its translation: CASSVQGDYGYTF. Supplemented by reference TRBV19 and TRBJ1-2, the full variable domain reads DGGITQSPKYLFRKEGQNVTLSCEQNLNHDAMYWYRQDPGQGLRLIYYSQIVNDFQKGDIAEGYSVSREKKESFPLTVTSAQKNPTAFYLCASSVQGDYGYTFGSGTRLTVV.

This rearrangement joins TRBV28 to TRBJ2-7; a weak D match, TRBD1 (6 bases). V lost 5 bases and J 2 bases, leaving 19 bases between the germline ends. The CDR3 is 16 residues long. Germline assignment: CDR1 MDHEN and CDR2 SYDVKM. The CDR3 sequence is CASSPPRGSVPYEQYF. The DNA for the CDR3 is TGTGCCAGCAGTCCCCCCAGGGGTTCCGTCCCCTACGAGCAGTACTTC.

The chain joins TRBV19 to TRBJ2-6; D possibly corresponds to TRBD1 (6 bases). Germline CDR1 and CDR2: LNHDA and SQIVND (reference sequence). Trimming shortened V by 6 bases and J by 1 base, and 13 bases separated the two germline ends. The CDR3 has 16 amino acids. The chain's CDR3 is CASRGAGVSGANVLTF. The DNA of the CDR3 is TGTGCCAGTAGGGGGGCTGGGGTGTCTGGGGCCAACGTCCTGACTTTC.

This clone was counted only a few times. J is TRBJ1-1 and V is TRBV29-1, with TRBD1 identical over 10 bases. CDR1 and CDR2 (germline): SQVTM, ANQGSEA. The ends lost 5 bases at V and 4 bases at J; junction bases unmatched: 1. This CDR3 is 12 amino acids long. The CDR3 is CSVRTGGTEAFF. In nucleotides, the CDR3 is TGCAGCGTTAGGACAGGGGGCACTGAAGCTTTCTTT.

V and J are TRBV4-1 and TRBJ2-3; D not resolved. This CDR3 has 14 amino acids. CDR1 and CDR2 from the germline V gene are MGHRA and YSYEKL. V lost 1 base and J lost 4, with 9 bases in between. In nucleotides, the CDR3 is TGCGCCAGCAGCCAAGGTGGGGAAGCAGATACGCAGTATTTT. Translating gives CASSQGGEADTQYF.

The genes are TRBV6-5 and TRBJ1-1; D is uncertain. The CDR3 sequence is 11 residues long. The germline gives CDR1 MNHEY, CDR2 SVGAGI. V lost 6 bases and J 6 bases, leaving 8 bases between the germline ends. The CDR3: CASSSVAEAFF. In nucleotides, the CDR3 is TGTGCCAGCAGCTCAGTGGCTGAAGCTTTCTTT.